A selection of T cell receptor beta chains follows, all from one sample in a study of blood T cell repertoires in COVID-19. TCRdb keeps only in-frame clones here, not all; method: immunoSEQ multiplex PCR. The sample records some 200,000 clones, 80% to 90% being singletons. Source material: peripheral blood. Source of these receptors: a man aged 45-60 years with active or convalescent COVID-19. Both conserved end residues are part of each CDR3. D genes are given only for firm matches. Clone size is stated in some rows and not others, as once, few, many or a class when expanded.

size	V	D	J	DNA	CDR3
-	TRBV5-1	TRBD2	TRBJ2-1	TGCGCCAGCAGCTTGGGGGCGGGAGGGCCGGATGAGCAGTTCTTC	CASSLGAGGPDEQFF
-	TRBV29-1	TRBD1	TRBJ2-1	TGCAGCGTTGAAGATTGGACAGGGAGTTGGTATGAGCAGTTCTTC	CSVEDWTGSWYEQFF
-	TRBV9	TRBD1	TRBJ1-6	TGTGCCAGCAGTGAAGGACAGGCAAGCCAGTATAATTCACCCCTCCACTTT	CASSEGQASQYNSPLHF
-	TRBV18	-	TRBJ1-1	TGTGCCAGCTCACCCCAGGGTGGCATGAACACTGAAGCTTTCTTT	CASSPQGGMNTEAFF
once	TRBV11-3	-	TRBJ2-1	TGTGCCAGCAGCTCGGGGGACAATGAGCAGTTCTTC	CASSSGDNEQFF
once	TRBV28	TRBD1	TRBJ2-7	TGTGCCAGCAGTTCCTTTAGACAGGGCCCCCTCGAGCAGTACTTC	CASSSFRQGPLEQYF
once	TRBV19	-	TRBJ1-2	TGTGCCACCTCCTGGGGGGGGCATCCTAACTATGGCTACACCTTC	CATSWGGHPNYGYTF
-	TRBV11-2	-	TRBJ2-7	TGTGCCAGCAGCTTAGGAGAATACGAGCAGTACTTC	CASSLGEYEQYF
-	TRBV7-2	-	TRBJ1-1	TGTGCCAGCAGCTTCCGTATGGGGCACACTGAAGCTTTCTTT	CASSFRMGHTEAFF
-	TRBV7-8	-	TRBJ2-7	TGTGCCAGCAGCCGTAACTACGAGCAGTACTTC	CASSRNYEQYF
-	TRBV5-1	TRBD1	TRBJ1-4	TGCGCCAGCAGCCCGACAGGGGTGAATGAAAAACTGTTTTTT	CASSPTGVNEKLFF
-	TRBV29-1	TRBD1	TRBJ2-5	TGCAGCGTTAGGGGACAGGGAGTAGAGACCCAGTACTTC	CSVRGQGVETQYF
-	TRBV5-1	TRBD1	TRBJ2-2	TGCGCCAGCAGCCCTACGGAACAGGGGGACACCGGGGAGCTGTTTTTT	CASSPTEQGDTGELFF
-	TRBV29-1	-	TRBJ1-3	TGCAGCGTTGGCGGGGGAGAAAACACCATATATTTT	CSVGGGENTIYF
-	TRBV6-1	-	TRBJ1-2	TGTGCCAGCAGTGAAGCGACGACTTTCTACACCTTC	CASSEATTFYTF
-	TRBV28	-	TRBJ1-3	TGTGCCAGCAGTCCTCCCGGACAGTCGAGCTCTGGAAACACCATATATTTT	CASSPPGQSSSGNTIYF
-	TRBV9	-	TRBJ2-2	TGTGCCAGCAGCGATGACACAGGGAATTTCCCCGGGGAGCTGTTTTTT	CASSDDTGNFPGELFF
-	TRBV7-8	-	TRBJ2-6	TGTGCCAGCAGCTTGGTTGTCGGGGCTGGGGCCAACGTCCTGACTTTC	CASSLVVGAGANVLTF
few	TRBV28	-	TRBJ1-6	TGTGCCACTTCAGGGAGGATGGATTCACCCCTCCACTTT	CATSGRMDSPLHF
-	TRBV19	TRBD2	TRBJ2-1	TGTGCCAGTAGTATTAGCGGGAGGGAGTACAATGAGCAGTTCTTC	CASSISGREYNEQFF
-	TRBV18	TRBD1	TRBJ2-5	TGTGCCAGCTCTTTAAGACAGGGAAGTCGAGAGACCCAGTACTTC	CASSLRQGSRETQYF
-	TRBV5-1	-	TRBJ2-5	TGCGCCAGCAGCTTGGAAGGGGCAGAGACCCAGTACTTC	CASSLEGAETQYF
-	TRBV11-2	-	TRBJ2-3	TGTGCCAGCAGCTTAGTATCGGGTGCGGCCACAGATACGCAGTATTTT	CASSLVSGAATDTQYF
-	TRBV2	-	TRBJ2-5	TGTGCCAGCAGTGACGGCGGGGGCCCCCAAGAGACCCAGTACTTC	CASSDGGGPQETQYF
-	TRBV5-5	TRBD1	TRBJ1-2	TGTGCCAGCAGTGACAGGGACGGCTATGGCTACACCTTC	CASSDRDGYGYTF
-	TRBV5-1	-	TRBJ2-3	TGCGCCAGCAACCCGGGAGCTAGCACAGATACGCAGTATTTT	CASNPGASTDTQYF
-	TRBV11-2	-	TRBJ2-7	TGTGCCAGCAGCTTAGGGCGGGGTCTTGACTACGAGCAGTACTTC	CASSLGRGLDYEQYF
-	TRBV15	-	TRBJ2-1	TGTGCCACCAGCAGAGATGCGAGCGGGCCCGGCAATGAGCAGTTCTTC	CATSRDASGPGNEQFF
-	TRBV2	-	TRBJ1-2	TGTGCCAGCATTGACACCATCGGCTATGGCTACACCTTC	CASIDTIGYGYTF
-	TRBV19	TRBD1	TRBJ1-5	TGTGCCAGTAGTACTGGGACAGTCACAAATCAGCCCCAGCATTTT	CASSTGTVTNQPQHF
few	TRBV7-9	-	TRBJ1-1	TGTGCCAGCAGCCCCCGAACTAACACTGAAGCTTTCTTT	CASSPRTNTEAFF
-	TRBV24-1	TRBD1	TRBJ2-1	TGTGCCACCAGTGAGACAGGGAATGAGCAGTTCTTC	CATSETGNEQFF
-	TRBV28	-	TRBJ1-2	TGTGCCAGCAGTTTAGAGTGGGAGCACTATGGCTACACCTTC	CASSLEWEHYGYTF
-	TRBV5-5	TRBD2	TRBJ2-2	TGTGCCAGCAGCTTGGGACTAGCGTACGGGGAGCTGTTTTTT	CASSLGLAYGELFF
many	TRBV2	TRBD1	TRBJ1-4	TGTGCCAGCAGTTTCGGGTTCGTGACAGGGAATGAAAAACTGTTTTTT	CASSFGFVTGNEKLFF